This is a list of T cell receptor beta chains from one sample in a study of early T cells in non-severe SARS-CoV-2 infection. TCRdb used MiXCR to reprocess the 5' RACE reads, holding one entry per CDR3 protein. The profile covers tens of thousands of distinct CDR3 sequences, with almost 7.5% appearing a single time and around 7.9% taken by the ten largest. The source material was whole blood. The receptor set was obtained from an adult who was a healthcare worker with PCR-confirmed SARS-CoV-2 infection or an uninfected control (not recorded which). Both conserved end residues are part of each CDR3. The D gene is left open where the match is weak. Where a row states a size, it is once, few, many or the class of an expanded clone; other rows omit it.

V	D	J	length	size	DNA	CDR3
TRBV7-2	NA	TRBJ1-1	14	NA	TGTGCCAGCAGCTCCCTGGACCGAAGCACTGAAGCTTTCTTT	CASSSLDRSTEAFF
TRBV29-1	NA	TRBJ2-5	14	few	TGCAGCGTTGTTGTCGCCCTAACACAAGAGACCCAGTACTTC	CSVVVALTQETQYF
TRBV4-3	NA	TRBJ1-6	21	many	TGCGCCAGCAGCCAAGATCACGCGGGGACCTTCTTAAGGGACTATAATTCACCCCTCCACTTT	CASSQDHAGTFLRDYNSPLHF
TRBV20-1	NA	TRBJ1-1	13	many	TGCAGTGCAAACGCGCAGGGTGACACTGAAGCTTTCTTT	CSANAQGDTEAFF
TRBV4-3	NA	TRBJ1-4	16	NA	TGCGCCAGCAGCCAAGACGCCGCGGGTAGGGATGAAAAACTGTTTTTT	CASSQDAAGRDEKLFF
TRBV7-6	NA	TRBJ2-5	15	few	TGTGCCAGCAGCTTAAAGGGGGTTAACCCCAAGACCCAGTACTTC	CASSLKGVNPKTQYF
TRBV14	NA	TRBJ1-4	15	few	TGTGCCAGCAGTCGAGCAGGAATAGGGTATGAAAAACTGTTTTTT	CASSRAGIGYEKLFF
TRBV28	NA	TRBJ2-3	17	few	TGTGCCAGCAGTTCCCCCTTCGGGTTACATGACACAGATACGCAGTATTTT	CASSSPFGLHDTDTQYF
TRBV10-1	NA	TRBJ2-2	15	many	TGCGCCAGCGCCCGGGACATGGTAAACACCGGGGAGCTGTTTTTT	CASARDMVNTGELFF
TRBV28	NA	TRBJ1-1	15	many	TGTGCCAGCAGTTCACCGGGACTCTGGAACACTGAAGCTTTCTTT	CASSSPGLWNTEAFF
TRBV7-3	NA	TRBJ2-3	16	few	TGTGCCAGCAGCCCAGGCGGGGGCAGAGGTATCTTAACGCAGTATTTT	CASSPGGGRGILTQYF
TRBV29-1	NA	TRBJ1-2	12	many	TGCAGCGGACCCACGAGGAGGACGGGCTACACCTTC	CSGPTRRTGYTF
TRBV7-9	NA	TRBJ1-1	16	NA	TGTGCCAGCAGCCCGAGACGCCTATTATTGGAGGCTGAAGCTTTCTTT	CASSPRRLLLEAEAFF
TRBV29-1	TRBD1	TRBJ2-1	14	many	TGCAGCGTTCTACCGGGACAGGCTGACGTAGGACAGTTCTTC	CSVLPGQADVGQFF
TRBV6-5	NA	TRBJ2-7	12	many	TGTGCCAGCAGCCCAGGGTTCTACGAGCAGTACTTC	CASSPGFYEQYF
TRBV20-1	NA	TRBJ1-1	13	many	TGCAGTGCTAGAGATGGACGTGGGACTGAAGCTTTCTTT	CSARDGRGTEAFF
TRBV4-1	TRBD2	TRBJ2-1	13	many	TGCGCCACCGGACTAGCGGGGGAAGAGGAGCAGTTCTTC	CATGLAGEEEQFF
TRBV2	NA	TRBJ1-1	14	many	TGTGCCAGCAGTGAGCAGGGAAGGGGCACTGAAGCTTTCTTT	CASSEQGRGTEAFF
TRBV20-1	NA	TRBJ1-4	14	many	TGCAGTGCAGAAGGGGGGGCAACTAATGAAAAACTGTTTTTT	CSAEGGATNEKLFF
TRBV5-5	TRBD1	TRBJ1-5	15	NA	TGTGCCAGCAGCGCTGGGACAGGGGGAATTCAGCCCCAGCATTTT	CASSAGTGGIQPQHF
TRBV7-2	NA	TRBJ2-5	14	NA	TGTGCCAGCAGCTTACCGTCCTTACAAGAGACCCAGTACTTC	CASSLPSLQETQYF
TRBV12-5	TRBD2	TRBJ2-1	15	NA	TGTGCTAGTGGGGGACTAGCGGGGGCGATCAATGAGCAGTTCTTC	CASGGLAGAINEQFF
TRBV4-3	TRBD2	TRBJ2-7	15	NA	TGCGCCAGCAGCAGGATGGCGACTAGCGTCTACGAGCAGTACTTC	CASSRMATSVYEQYF
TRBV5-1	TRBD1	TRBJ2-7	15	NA	TGCGCCAGCAGCTTGGCCGAGGGGGCCGTTGAAGAGCAGTACTTC	CASSLAEGAVEEQYF
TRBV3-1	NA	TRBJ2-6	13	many	TGTGCCAGCAGTATATCTGGGGCCAACGTCCTGACTTTC	CASSISGANVLTF
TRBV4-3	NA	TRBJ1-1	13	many	TGCGCCAGCAGCCAAGATGAAGAGGCAATGGCTTTCTTT	CASSQDEEAMAFF
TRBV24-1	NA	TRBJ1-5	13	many	TGTGCCACCAGTGATTTTGCGGACCAGCCCCAGCATTTT	CATSDFADQPQHF
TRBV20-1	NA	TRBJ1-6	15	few	TGCAGTGCTGCCATGGTATACCAACGAGATTCACCCCTCCACTTT	CSAAMVYQRDSPLHF
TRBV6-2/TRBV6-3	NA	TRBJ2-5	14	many	TGTGCCAGCAGTTACAAGGGATGGCAAGAGACCCAGTACTTC	CASSYKGWQETQYF
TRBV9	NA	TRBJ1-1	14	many	TGTGCCAGCAGCCCGGCTGGGGGGAACACTGAAGCTTTCTTT	CASSPAGGNTEAFF
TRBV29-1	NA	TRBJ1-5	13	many	TGCAGCGCATGGGACGGTAGCAATCAGCCCCAGCATTTT	CSAWDGSNQPQHF
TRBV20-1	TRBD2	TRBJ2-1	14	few	TGCAGTGCTATGAGCGGGGCACTTAACAATGAGCAGTTCTTC	CSAMSGALNNEQFF
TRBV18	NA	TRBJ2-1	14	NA	TGTACCAGCTCACGCGGTGTGGTGGAGAATGAGCAGTTCTTC	CTSSRGVVENEQFF
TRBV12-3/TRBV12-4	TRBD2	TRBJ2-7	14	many	TGTGCCAGCAGCCCACTAGCGGGGTCTTACGAGCAGTACTTC	CASSPLAGSYEQYF
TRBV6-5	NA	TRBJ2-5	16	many	TGTGCCAGCAGTTACGCTTCCTCAACGCCCATAGAGACCCAGTACTTC	CASSYASSTPIETQYF
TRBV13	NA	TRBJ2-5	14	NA	TGTGCCAGCAGCTTAGCAGGGGCAAGAGAGACCCAGTACTTC	CASSLAGARETQYF
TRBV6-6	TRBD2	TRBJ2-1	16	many	TGTGCCAGCAGCCCGCCCGGGACTAGCGGGGGGAATGAGCAGTTCTTC	CASSPPGTSGGNEQFF
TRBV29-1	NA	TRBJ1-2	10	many	TGCAGCGATTTGACCGATGGCTACACCTTC	CSDLTDGYTF